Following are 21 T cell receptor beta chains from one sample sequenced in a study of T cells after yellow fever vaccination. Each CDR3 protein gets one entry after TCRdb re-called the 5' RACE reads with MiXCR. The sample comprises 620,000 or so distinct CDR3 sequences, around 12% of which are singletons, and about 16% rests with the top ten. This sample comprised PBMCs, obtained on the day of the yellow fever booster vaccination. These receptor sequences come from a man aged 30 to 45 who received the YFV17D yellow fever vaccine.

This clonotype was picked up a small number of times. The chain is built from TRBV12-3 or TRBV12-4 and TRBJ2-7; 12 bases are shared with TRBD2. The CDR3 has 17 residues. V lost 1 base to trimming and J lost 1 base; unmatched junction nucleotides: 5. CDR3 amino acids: CASSLGLAGALSYEQYF. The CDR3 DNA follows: TGTGCCAGCAGTTTAGGACTAGCGGGAGCGCTTTCCTACGAGCAGTACTTC.

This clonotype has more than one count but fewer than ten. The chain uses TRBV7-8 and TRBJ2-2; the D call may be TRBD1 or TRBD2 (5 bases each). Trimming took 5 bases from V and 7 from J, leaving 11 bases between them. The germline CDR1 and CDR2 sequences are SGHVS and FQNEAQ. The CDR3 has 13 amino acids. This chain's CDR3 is CASSRDGIGELFF. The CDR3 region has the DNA TGTGCCAGCAGCCGGGACGGGATCGGGGAGCTGTTTTTT.

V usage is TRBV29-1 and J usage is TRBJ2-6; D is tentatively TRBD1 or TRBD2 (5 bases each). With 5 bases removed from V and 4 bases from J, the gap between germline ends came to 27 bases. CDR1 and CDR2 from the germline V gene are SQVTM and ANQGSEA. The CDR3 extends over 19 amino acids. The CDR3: CSVIFVRGGAGTGANVLTF. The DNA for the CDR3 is TGCAGCGTTATTTTCGTCAGAGGTGGGGCAGGGACCGGGGCCAACGTCCTGACTTTC.

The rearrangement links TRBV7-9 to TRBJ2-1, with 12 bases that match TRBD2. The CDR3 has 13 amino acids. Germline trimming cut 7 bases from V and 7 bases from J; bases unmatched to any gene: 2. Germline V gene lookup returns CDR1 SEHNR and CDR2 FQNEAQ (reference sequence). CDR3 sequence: CASILAGGNEQFF. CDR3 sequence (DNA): TGTGCCAGCATTCTAGCGGGAGGGAATGAGCAGTTCTTC.

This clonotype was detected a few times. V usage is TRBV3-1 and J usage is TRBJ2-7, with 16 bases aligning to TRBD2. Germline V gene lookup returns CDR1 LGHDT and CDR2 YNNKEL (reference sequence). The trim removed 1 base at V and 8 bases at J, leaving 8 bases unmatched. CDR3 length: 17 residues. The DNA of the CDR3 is TGTGCCAGCAGCCAAGTCTCCGGGACTAGCGGGAGGGGGAAGCAGTACTTC. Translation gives CASSQVSGTSGRGKQYF.

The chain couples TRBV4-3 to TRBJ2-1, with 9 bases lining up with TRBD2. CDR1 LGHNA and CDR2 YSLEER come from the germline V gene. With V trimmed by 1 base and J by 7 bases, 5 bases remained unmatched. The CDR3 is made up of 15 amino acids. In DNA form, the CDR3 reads TGCGCCAGCAGCCAAGGGATCACTAGCGGGAATGAGCAGTTCTTC. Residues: CASSQGITSGNEQFF.

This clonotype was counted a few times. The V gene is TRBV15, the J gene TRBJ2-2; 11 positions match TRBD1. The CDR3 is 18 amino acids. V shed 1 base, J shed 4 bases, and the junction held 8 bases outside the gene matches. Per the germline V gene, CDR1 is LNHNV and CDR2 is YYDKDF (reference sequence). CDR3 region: CATSRGSDRGRGTGELFF. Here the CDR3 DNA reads TGTGCCACCAGCAGAGGCTCGGACAGGGGGCGAGGCACCGGGGAGCTGTTTTTT.

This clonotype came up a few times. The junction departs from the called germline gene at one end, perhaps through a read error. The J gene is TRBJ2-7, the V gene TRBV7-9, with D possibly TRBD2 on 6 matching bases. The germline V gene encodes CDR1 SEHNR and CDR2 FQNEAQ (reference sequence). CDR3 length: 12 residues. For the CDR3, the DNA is TGTGCCAGCAGCGAAATGCCGGGGGTGGAGGACTTC. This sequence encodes CASSEMPGVEDF. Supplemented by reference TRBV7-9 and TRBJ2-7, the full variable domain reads DTGVSQNPRHKITKRGQNVTFRCDPISEHNRLYWYRQTLGQGPEFLTYFQNEAQLEKSRLLSDRFSAERPKGSFSTLEIQRTEQGDSAMYLCASSEMPGVEDFGPGTRLTVT.

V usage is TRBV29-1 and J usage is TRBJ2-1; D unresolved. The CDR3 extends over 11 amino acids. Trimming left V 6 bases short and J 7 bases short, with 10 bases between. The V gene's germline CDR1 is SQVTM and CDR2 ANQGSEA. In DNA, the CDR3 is TGCAGCGTGCAAAAGGGTAATGAGCAGTTCTTC. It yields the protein CSVQKGNEQFF.

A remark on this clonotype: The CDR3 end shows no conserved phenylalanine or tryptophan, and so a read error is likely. CDR3 DNA: TGTGCCAGTAAATCTGTGGTTAAGGATACGCAGTATTCT. Residues: CASKSVVKDTQYS. The rearrangement links TRBV19 to TRBJ2-3; no firm D call. CDR3 length: 13 amino acids. V lost 7 bases, J lost 6 bases, and 14 bases lay in between. CDR1 and CDR2 from the germline V gene are LNHDA and SQIVND (reference sequence).

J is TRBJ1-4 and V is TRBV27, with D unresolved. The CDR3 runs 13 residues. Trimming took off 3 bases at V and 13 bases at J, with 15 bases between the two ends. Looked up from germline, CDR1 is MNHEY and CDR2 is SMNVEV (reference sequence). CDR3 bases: TGTGCCAGCAGTTTTATGACCTCCGGAACACTGTTTTTT. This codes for CASSFMTSGTLFF.

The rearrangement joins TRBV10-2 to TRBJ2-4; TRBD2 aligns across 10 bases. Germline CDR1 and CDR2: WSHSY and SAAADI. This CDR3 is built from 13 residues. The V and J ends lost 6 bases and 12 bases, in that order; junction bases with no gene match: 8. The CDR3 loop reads CASRLAGEVTQYF. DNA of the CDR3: TGCGCCAGCAGGCTAGCGGGAGAGGTTACTCAGTACTTC.

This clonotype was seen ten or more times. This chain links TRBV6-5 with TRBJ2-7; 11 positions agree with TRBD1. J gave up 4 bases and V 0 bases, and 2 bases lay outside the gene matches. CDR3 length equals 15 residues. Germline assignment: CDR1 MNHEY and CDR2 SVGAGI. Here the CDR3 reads CASSYSGTGGYEQYF. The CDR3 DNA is TGTGCCAGCAGTTACTCCGGGACAGGGGGATACGAGCAGTACTTC.

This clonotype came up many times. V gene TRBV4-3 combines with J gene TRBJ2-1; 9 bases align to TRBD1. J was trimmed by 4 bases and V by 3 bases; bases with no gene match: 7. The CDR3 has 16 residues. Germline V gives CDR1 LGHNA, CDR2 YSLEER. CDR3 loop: CASSHVGDRAYNEQFF. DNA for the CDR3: TGCGCCAGCAGCCACGTCGGGGACAGGGCTTACAATGAGCAGTTCTTC.

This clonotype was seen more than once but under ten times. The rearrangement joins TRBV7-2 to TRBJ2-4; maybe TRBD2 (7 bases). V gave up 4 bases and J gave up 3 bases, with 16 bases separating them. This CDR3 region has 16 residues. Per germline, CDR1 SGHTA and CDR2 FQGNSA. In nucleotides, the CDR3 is TGTGCCAGCAGCTCCCAGCGGGGAGGGGGCAAAAACATTCAGTACTTC. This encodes CASSSQRGGGKNIQYF. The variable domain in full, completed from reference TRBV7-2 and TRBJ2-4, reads GAGVSQSPSNKVTEKGKDVELRCDPISGHTALYWYRQSLGQGLEFLIYFQGNSAPDKSGLPSDRFSAERTGGSVSTLTIQRTQQEDSAVYLCASSSQRGGGKNIQYFGAGTRLSVL.

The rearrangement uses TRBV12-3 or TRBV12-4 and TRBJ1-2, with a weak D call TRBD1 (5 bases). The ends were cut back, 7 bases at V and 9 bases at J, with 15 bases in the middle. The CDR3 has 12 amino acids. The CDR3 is CASTLGGGRYTF. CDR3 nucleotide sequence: TGTGCCAGCACCCTCGGGGGAGGCCGCTACACCTTC.

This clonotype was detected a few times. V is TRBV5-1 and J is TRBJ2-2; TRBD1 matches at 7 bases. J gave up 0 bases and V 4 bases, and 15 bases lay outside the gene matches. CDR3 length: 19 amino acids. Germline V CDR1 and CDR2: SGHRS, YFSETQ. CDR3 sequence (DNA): TGCGCCAGCAGCGACCAGGACAGGCCTCTAACAACGAACACCGGGGAGCTGTTTTTT. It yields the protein CASSDQDRPLTTNTGELFF.

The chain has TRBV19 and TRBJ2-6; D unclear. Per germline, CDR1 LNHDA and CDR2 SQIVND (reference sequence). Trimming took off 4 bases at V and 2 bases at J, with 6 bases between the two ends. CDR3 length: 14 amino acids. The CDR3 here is CASSTSPGANVLTF. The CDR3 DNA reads TGTGCCAGTAGTACATCTCCTGGGGCCAACGTCCTGACTTTC. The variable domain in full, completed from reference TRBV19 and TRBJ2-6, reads DGGITQSPKYLFRKEGQNVTLSCEQNLNHDAMYWYRQDPGQGLRLIYYSQIVNDFQKGDIAEGYSVSREKKESFPLTVTSAQKNPTAFYLCASSTSPGANVLTFGAGSRLTVL.

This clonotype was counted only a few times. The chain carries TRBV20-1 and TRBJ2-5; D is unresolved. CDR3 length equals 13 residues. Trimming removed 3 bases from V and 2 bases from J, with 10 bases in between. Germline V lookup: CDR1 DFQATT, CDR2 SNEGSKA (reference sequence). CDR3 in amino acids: CSASWAPQETQYF. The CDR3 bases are TGCAGTGCTAGCTGGGCACCACAAGAGACCCAGTACTTC.

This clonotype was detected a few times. CDR3 protein: CASSQSRLGNEQFF. The CDR3 DNA sequence: TGCGCCAGCAGCCAGTCTAGACTAGGCAATGAGCAGTTCTTC. The chain has TRBV4-3 and TRBJ2-1; a weak D match, TRBD2 (6 bases). This CDR3 has 14 amino acids. V shed 3 bases and J shed 6 bases, with 12 bases lying between them. Germline V gene data show CDR1 as LGHNA and CDR2 as YSLEER.

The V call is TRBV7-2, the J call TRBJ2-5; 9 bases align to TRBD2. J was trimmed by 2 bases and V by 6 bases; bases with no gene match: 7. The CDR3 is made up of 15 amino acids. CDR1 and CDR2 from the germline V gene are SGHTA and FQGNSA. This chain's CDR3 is CASRAAGGRQETQYF. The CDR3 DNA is TGTGCCAGCAGGGCGGCGGGAGGGCGACAAGAGACCCAGTACTTC.